These 9 T cell receptor beta chains share one sample of origin, sequenced in a study of CXCR3-negative and CXCR3-positive naive CD8 T cells. The study, taken as a whole, reports: Naive cells with CXCR3 showed TRB CDR3s that were more hydrophobic than those in CXCR3-negative naive cells.

The TRB libraries of cDNA were built by UMI-labeled 5' RACE. Reprocessing the 5' RACE reads, TCRdb reports a single entry for every CDR3 protein and omits DNA. The sample's table shows 85,000 to 90,000 distinct CDR3 sequences. Their recognized antigens are unknown. Sample: naive CXCR3+ CD8+ T cells from blood. Subset meaning: CD45RO-CCR7+CD27+CD95- naive CD8+ T cells expressing CXCR3 (TNR3+). All receptors come from a human donor in good health. Some clones in this sample may be carry-over from other donors' samples.

The rearrangement joins TRBV6-5 to TRBJ2-5; TCRdb's assignment of TRBD1 cannot be checked, as there is no DNA. Germline values: CDR1 MNHEY, CDR2 SVGAGI. The CDR3 sequence is 16 residues long. CDR3: CASSYAGTGEWETQYF.

The J gene is TRBJ1-5, the V gene TRBV12-3 or TRBV12-4. The CDR3 length is 13 residues. The CDR3 protein is CASKPGPNQPQHF.

The gene calls are TRBV7-9 and TRBJ2-1; absent DNA, TCRdb's TRBD1 call cannot be checked. Germline values: CDR1 SEHNR, CDR2 FQNEAQ (reference sequence). The CDR3 sequence is 15 residues long. The CDR3 sequence: CASSLTGGLDNEQFF.

The CDR3 here is CSARDLYLAGGSSYNEQFF. This chain joins TRBV20-1 and TRBJ2-1; the D call of TRBD2 rests on TCRdb alone, since no DNA is present to check it. Germline CDR1 is DFQATT and CDR2 is SNEGSKA (reference sequence). The CDR3 covers 19 residues.

This chain joins TRBV9 and TRBJ2-7. Germline CDR1 SGDLS, CDR2 YYNGEE. The CDR3 consists of 13 residues. CDR3 region: CASSVGQNYEQYF.

The rearrangement uses TRBV14 and TRBJ2-4; the TCRdb call, TRBD2, lacks DNA for checking. The germline V gene has CDR1 SGHDN and CDR2 FVKESK. The CDR3 has 16 residues. The CDR3 is CASSRGTSRTKNIQYF.

V and J are TRBV12-3 or TRBV12-4 and TRBJ2-5; TCRdb outputs TRBD1, but without DNA this stays unchecked. There are 12 residues in the CDR3. CDR3 sequence reads: CASGTGGETQYF.

The chain recombines TRBV7-9 with TRBJ1-1; without DNA, the TCRdb call of TRBD1 cannot be checked. CDR1 and CDR2 (germline): SEHNR, FQNEAQ (reference sequence). The CDR3 extends over 19 amino acids. The CDR3 spells CASSSSTLRSGTGDTEAFF.

The J gene is TRBJ2-7, the V gene TRBV4-1; TCRdb gives TRBD2 as the D gene, but with no DNA this cannot be confirmed. Looked up from germline, CDR1 is MGHRA and CDR2 is YSYEKL. This CDR3 spans 14 amino acids. The CDR3 sequence: CASSRGPEGYEQYF.